This record concerns one T cell receptor beta chain sequence. Its antigen remains unidentified. TCRdb passed the 5' RACE reads through MiXCR, listing each CDR3 protein once. Of 800,000 to 900,000 distinct CDR3 sequences listed, 12% are singletons. The V gene lost 4 bases and the J gene lost 5 bases, with 15 bases spanning the gap. Germline CDR1 and CDR2: SGHRS and YFSETQ. CDR3 length: 15 amino acids. These data come from a study of CD8 T cells in ankylosing spondylitis. Study-wide findings and caveats: For ankylosing spondylitis blood, a TCR beta motif of several highly homologous variants appeared characteristic.

The chain couples TRBV5-1 to TRBJ1-4, with TRBD1 as a possible D gene (6 bases). The sequence was collected from a male donor with ankylosing spondylitis. The sequencing input was blood, either unsorted or a sorted T cell fraction (not recorded which). Written as DNA, the CDR3 is TGCGCCAGCAGCAAGGGGGAAACATGGAATGAAAAACTGTTTTTT. Encoded protein: CASSKGETWNEKLFF.